Listed below are T cell receptor beta chains from one sample, sequenced in a study of graft-versus-host responses after intestinal transplantation. The repertoire was sequenced with immunoSEQ multiplex PCR; TCRdb's copy has only in-frame clones and lacks some. The sample has approximately 74,000 clones; around 92% are singletons. The sample was PBMCs, taken 98 days after intestinal transplantation. These receptors originate from a human patient who received an intestinal transplant, so some T cells may come from the graft donor. Each CDR3 is given with its conserved first and last residue. The D gene is left open where the match is weak. Size values are once, few and many counts, or a class for expanded clones, and some rows have none.

V gene	D gene	J gene	clone size	CDR3 DNA	CDR3 protein
TRBV4-2	.	TRBJ2-3	.	TGTGCCAGCAGCCAAGAGCCTTCTAGCACAGATACGCAGTATTTT	CASSQEPSSTDTQYF
TRBV10-1	.	TRBJ1-1	.	TGCGCCAGCAGTGAGGGCACTGAAGCTTTCTTT	CASSEGTEAFF
TRBV9	.	TRBJ2-3	.	TGTGCCAGCAACAGGATTAGCACAGATACGCAGTATTTT	CASNRISTDTQYF
TRBV5-1	.	TRBJ2-7	.	TGCGCCAGCAGCTTGGCCGCCTCCGACTACGAGCAGTACTTC	CASSLAASDYEQYF
TRBV7-9	.	TRBJ2-5	.	TGTGCCAGCAGCTTAGCGTCGAGACAAGAGACCCAGTACTTC	CASSLASRQETQYF
TRBV4-1	.	TRBJ1-5	.	TGCGCCAGCAGCCAAGGACCCGGCAGCAATCAGCCCCAGCATTTT	CASSQGPGSNQPQHF
TRBV6-6	TRBD1	TRBJ1-3	.	TGTGCCAGCAGCCCCAGGACAGGGGCTGGAAACACCATATATTTT	CASSPRTGAGNTIYF
TRBV7-9	.	TRBJ1-1	once	TGTGCCAGCAGCTATCCAGGGTCGGCTGAAGCTTTCTTT	CASSYPGSAEAFF
TRBV5-1	TRBD2	TRBJ2-1	.	TGCGCCAGCAGCTTGACTAGCGGGGGCCCCAATGAGCAGTTCTTC	CASSLTSGGPNEQFF
TRBV2	TRBD1	TRBJ1-6	.	TGTGCCAGCAGTGAAAGCGGTACAGGGGGCTCACCCCTCCACTTT	CASSESGTGGSPLHF
TRBV5-6	.	TRBJ2-5	.	TGTGCCAGCAGCTTGTTGAGGGTAGAGACCCAGTACTTC	CASSLLRVETQYF
TRBV6-6	.	TRBJ1-4	.	TGTGCCAGCAGCCCTACGACAGGCCTTGGGGGTGAAAAACTGTTTTTT	CASSPTTGLGGEKLFF
TRBV10-3	.	TRBJ2-1	.	TGTGCCATCAAAGGACTAAGCAATGAGCAGTTCTTC	CAIKGLSNEQFF
TRBV18	TRBD1	TRBJ2-5	.	TGTGCCAGCTCATCGACAGGGGACCAGCAGACCCAGTACTTC	CASSSTGDQQTQYF
TRBV2	.	TRBJ1-2	.	TGTGCCAGCAGTGAAGACAGGGCGGTCATTGGCTACACCTTC	CASSEDRAVIGYTF
TRBV18	.	TRBJ2-3	.	TGTGCCAGCTCACCACCCCAGCCAGCGAAGAGCACAGATACGCAGTATTTT	CASSPPQPAKSTDTQYF
TRBV4-2	.	TRBJ2-6	.	TGTGCCAGCAGCCAAGTCGGGGGCTCTGGGGCCAACGTCCTGACTTTC	CASSQVGGSGANVLTF
TRBV5-4	TRBD2	TRBJ2-1	.	TGTGCCAGCAGCGCCCCGGGAGGGGTGCTCTCCTACAATGAGCAGTTCTTC	CASSAPGGVLSYNEQFF
TRBV7-8	TRBD2	TRBJ2-1	few	TGTGCCAGCAGCTTAGTTGGTAGCGGGATTTCCCGGAGCTCCTACAATGAGCAGTTCTTC	CASSLVGSGISRSSYNEQFF
TRBV14	.	TRBJ2-1	.	TGTGCCAGCAGCCAAGATCTAGCCCTCTCCTACAATGAGCAGTTCTTC	CASSQDLALSYNEQFF
TRBV28	.	TRBJ2-3	once	TGTGCCAGCGACAGTTCAGATACGCAGTATTTT	CASDSSDTQYF
TRBV6-1	.	TRBJ2-1	.	TGTGCCAGCAGTGAAGTTGACACGGCCCCTTACAATGAGCAGTTCTTC	CASSEVDTAPYNEQFF
TRBV28	TRBD2	TRBJ2-3	.	TGTGCCAGCCTCCTAGGGACTAGCGGCGCAGATACGCAGTATTTT	CASLLGTSGADTQYF
TRBV11-2	TRBD1	TRBJ2-2	.	TGTGCCAGCAGCTTGAAAGGGTTCTCCGGGACAGGCAACACCGGGGAGCTGTTTTTT	CASSLKGFSGTGNTGELFF
TRBV7-9	.	TRBJ1-1	.	TGTGCCAGCAGCTTAGAGGGAGATGGGAACACTGAAGCTTTCTTT	CASSLEGDGNTEAFF
TRBV19	.	TRBJ2-1	.	TGTGCCAGTACCTCTTGGCCTAGCGATGAGCAGTTCTTC	CASTSWPSDEQFF
TRBV5-6	TRBD1	TRBJ1-1	.	TGTGCCAGCAGCCCGACAGGGAGGTCCGAAGCTTTCTTT	CASSPTGRSEAFF
TRBV5-6	.	TRBJ1-1	.	TGTGCCAGCAGCTCCCAGCCACAGGGGAACACTGAAGCTTTCTTT	CASSSQPQGNTEAFF
TRBV4-1	.	TRBJ1-3	.	TGCGCCAGCAGCCATTTGGGGTTCGCAGGAAACACCATATATTTT	CASSHLGFAGNTIYF
TRBV4-1	.	TRBJ1-1	.	TGCGCCAGCAGCCAAGACCCCTTGGCGGACACTGAAGCTTTCTTT	CASSQDPLADTEAFF
TRBV28	.	TRBJ2-7	.	TGTGCCAGCAGCCTAGCCGGTAGAGAGGGCGAGCAGTACTTC	CASSLAGREGEQYF
TRBV6-5	.	TRBJ1-2	.	TGTGCCAGCAGCCAGAATAACTATGGCTACACCTTC	CASSQNNYGYTF
TRBV11-2	.	TRBJ1-2	.	TGTGCCAGCAGCTTAGAAGGGCCAGGGAACTATGGCTACACCTTC	CASSLEGPGNYGYTF
TRBV27	.	TRBJ2-7	.	TGTGCCAGCGCCACAGGTTCGACCTACGAGCAGTACTTC	CASATGSTYEQYF
TRBV4-1	.	TRBJ1-5	once	TGCGCCAGCAGCGCGGGACCGAATCAGCCCCAGCATTTT	CASSAGPNQPQHF
TRBV15	TRBD1	TRBJ2-3	.	TGTGCCACCAGCCTACAGGGGGCAACGCAGTATTTT	CATSLQGATQYF
TRBV10-3	.	TRBJ2-1	.	TGTGCCATCAGTGCGGTCGGACGCAATGAGCAGTTCTTC	CAISAVGRNEQFF
TRBV28	.	TRBJ1-3	.	TGTGCCAGCAGTTTAAGAGGAAACACCATATATTTT	CASSLRGNTIYF
TRBV30	.	TRBJ2-2	once	TGTGCCTGGGCCACCTTAGATCTCGGGGAGCTGTTTTTT	CAWATLDLGELFF
TRBV27	.	TRBJ1-1	.	TGTGCCAGCTGTTTCTCTCCAGGGGTGTACACTGAAGCTTTCTTT	CASCFSPGVYTEAFF
TRBV7-2	.	TRBJ2-5	once	TGTGCCAGCAGCTTAGTCAGGAAAGAGACCCAGTACTTC	CASSLVRKETQYF
TRBV28	.	TRBJ2-1	.	TGTGCCAGCAGCCGCGGGACACGTGGGAATGAGCAGTTCTTC	CASSRGTRGNEQFF
TRBV9	.	TRBJ2-5	.	TGTGCCAGCAGCGCGCCTAGCAGAGAGACCCAGTACTTC	CASSAPSRETQYF
TRBV19	TRBD1	TRBJ2-5	.	TGTGCCAGTAACGTATACAGGGGAGAGACCCAGTACTTC	CASNVYRGETQYF
TRBV9	.	TRBJ2-1	.	TGTGCCAGCAGCGTACCCCTAGCCGGGGCCTACAATGAGCAGTTCTTC	CASSVPLAGAYNEQFF
TRBV5-1	.	TRBJ1-4	.	TGCGCCAGCAGCCCTAGGGGTGAAAAACTGTTTTTT	CASSPRGEKLFF
TRBV9	.	TRBJ2-1	.	TGTGCCAGCAGCGTAGCTGAGTCCACAGGGTCCCACAATGAGCAGTTCTTC	CASSVAESTGSHNEQFF
TRBV7-9	TRBD1	TRBJ2-5	.	TGTGCCAGCAGCTTATTTCCGGACAGGGGCGACCGGGAGACCCAGTACTTC	CASSLFPDRGDRETQYF
TRBV5-1	.	TRBJ2-7	.	TGCGCCAGCAGCTTAGGAGACAGACCCTACGAGCAGTACTTC	CASSLGDRPYEQYF
TRBV11-2	TRBD1	TRBJ2-7	.	TGTGCCAGCAGCCGGGACAGCTCCTACGAGCAGTACTTC	CASSRDSSYEQYF
TRBV19	.	TRBJ1-5	.	TGTGCCAGTAGTATAGATCAACCTTTTCATAGCAATCAGCCCCAGCATTTT	CASSIDQPFHSNQPQHF
TRBV28	.	TRBJ1-6	.	TGTGCCAGCAGTTTGGGACAATATAATTCACCCCTCCACTTT	CASSLGQYNSPLHF
TRBV19	.	TRBJ2-2	once	TGTGCCAGTAGTATAGATCCAGCGACGACCGGGGAGCTGTTTTTT	CASSIDPATTGELFF
TRBV2	.	TRBJ1-2	.	TGTGCCATCAACAGGGCAGGCTATGGCTACACCTTC	CAINRAGYGYTF
TRBV11-2	.	TRBJ2-2	once	TGTGCCAGCAGCTTAGGTACTGGAGGACAGATAAACACCGGGGAGCTGTTTTTT	CASSLGTGGQINTGELFF
TRBV7-2	.	TRBJ2-7	.	TGTGCCAGCAGCTTTAGTCCGGGTCACCTCCGGTACGAGCAGTACTTC	CASSFSPGHLRYEQYF
TRBV4-1	.	TRBJ2-2	once	TGCGCCAGCAGCCAAAGCACCGGGGAGCTGTTTTTT	CASSQSTGELFF
TRBV12-2	.	TRBJ2-2	.	TGTGCAAGTCGCCCTCTGGTTAGCGAGGACGGGGAGCTGTTTTTT	CASRPLVSEDGELFF
TRBV10-3	.	TRBJ2-3	.	TGTGCCATCAGTGACAGCACAGATACGCAGTATTTT	CAISDSTDTQYF